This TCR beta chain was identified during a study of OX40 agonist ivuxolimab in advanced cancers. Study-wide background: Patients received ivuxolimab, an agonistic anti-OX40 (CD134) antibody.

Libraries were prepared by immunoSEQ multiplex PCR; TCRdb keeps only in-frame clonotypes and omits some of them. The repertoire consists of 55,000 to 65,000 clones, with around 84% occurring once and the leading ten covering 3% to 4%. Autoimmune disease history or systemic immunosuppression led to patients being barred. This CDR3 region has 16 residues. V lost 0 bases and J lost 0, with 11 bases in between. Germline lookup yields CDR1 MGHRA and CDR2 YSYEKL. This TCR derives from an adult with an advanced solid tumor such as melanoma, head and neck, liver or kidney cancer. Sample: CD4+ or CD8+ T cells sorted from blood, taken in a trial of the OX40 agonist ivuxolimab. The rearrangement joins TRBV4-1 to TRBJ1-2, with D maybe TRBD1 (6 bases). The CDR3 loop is CASSQEGTSANYGYTF. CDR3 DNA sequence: TGCGCCAGCAGCCAAGAAGGGACAAGCGCTAACTATGGCTACACCTTC.